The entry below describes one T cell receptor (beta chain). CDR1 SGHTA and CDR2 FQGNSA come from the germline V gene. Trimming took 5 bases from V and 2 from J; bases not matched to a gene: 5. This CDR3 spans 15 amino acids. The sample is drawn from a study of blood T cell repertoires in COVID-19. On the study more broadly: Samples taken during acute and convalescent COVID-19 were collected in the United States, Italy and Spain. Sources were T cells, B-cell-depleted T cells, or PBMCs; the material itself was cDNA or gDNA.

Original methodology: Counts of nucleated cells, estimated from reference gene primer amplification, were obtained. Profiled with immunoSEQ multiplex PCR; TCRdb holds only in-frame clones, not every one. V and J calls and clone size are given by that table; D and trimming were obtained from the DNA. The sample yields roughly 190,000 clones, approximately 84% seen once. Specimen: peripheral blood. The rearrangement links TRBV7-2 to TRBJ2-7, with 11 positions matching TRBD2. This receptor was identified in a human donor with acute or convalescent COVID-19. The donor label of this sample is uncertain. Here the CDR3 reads CASSPGLAATYEQYF. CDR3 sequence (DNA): TGTGCCAGCAGCCCGGGACTAGCGGCTACCTACGAGCAGTACTTC.